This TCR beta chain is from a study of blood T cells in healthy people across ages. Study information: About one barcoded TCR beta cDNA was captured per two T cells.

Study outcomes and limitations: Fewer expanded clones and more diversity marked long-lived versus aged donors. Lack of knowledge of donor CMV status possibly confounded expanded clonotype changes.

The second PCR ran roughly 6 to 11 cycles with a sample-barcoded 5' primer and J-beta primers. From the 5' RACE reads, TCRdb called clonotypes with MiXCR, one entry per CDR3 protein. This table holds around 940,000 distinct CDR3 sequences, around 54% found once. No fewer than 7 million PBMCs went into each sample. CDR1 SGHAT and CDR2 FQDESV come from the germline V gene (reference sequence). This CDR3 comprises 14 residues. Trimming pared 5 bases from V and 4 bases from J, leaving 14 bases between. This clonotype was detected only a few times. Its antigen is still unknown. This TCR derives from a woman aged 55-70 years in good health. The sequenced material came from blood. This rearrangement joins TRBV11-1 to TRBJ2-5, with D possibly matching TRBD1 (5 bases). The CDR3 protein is CASSLGGAPETQYF. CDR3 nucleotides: TGTGCCAGCAGCCTGGGTGGGGCGCCAGAGACCCAGTACTTC.